These 7 T cell receptor beta chains share one sample of origin, sequenced in a study of cytomegalovirus exposure and HLA in healthy donors. The PCR ran on 60 Vbeta and 13 Jbeta primers. Using immunoSEQ multiplex PCR, the repertoire was profiled, and TCRdb retains in-frame clones only, with some absent. Of some 45,000 clones in the sample, around 87% were seen once. The sample taken for sequencing was PBMCs. The receptors here all came from a woman between 40 and 50 years old in good health and CMV-seropositive.

Only one count was recorded for this clone. This chain joins TRBV7-9 and TRBJ2-7; 10 bases agree with TRBD1. The V segment lost 4 bases and the J segment 4 bases; nucleotides outside the gene matches: 13. Germline CDR1 is SEHNR and CDR2 is FQNEAQ (reference sequence). There are 17 residues in the CDR3. The CDR3 is CASSSRGEGQGIYEQYF. In DNA, the CDR3 is TGTGCCAGCAGCTCCAGAGGCGAGGGACAGGGGATTTACGAGCAGTACTTC.

The genes are TRBV6-1 and TRBJ1-1; a possible D gene is TRBD1 (6 bases). This CDR3 spans 14 amino acids. V gave up 3 bases and J gave up 12 bases, with 20 bases separating them. In germline, CDR1 is MNHNS, CDR2 SASEGT. The CDR3 DNA reads TGTGCCAGCAGTGAGCGTGATGGAGCAGGGGCAACTTTCTTT. Amino acid sequence: CASSERDGAGATFF.

The rearrangement links TRBV7-9 to TRBJ1-5; the D is unclear. Germline loops: CDR1 SEHNR, CDR2 FQNEAQ (reference sequence). Trimming pared 3 bases from V and 7 bases from J, leaving 19 bases between. There are 16 residues in the CDR3. CDR3 residues: CASSLAAGASGQPQHF. The CDR3 DNA reads as TGTGCCAGCAGCTTGGCGGCAGGCGCCTCGGGGCAGCCCCAGCATTTT.

This chain connects TRBV28 to TRBJ2-5; no reliable D call. The J call is uncertain, as TRBJ2-7 better fits the DNA end. Germline lookup yields CDR1 MDHEN and CDR2 SYDVKM. This CDR3 has 14 amino acids. The CDR3 sequence: CASSLESPSYEQYF. Written as DNA, the CDR3 is TGTGCCAGCAGTTTAGAATCCCCATCCTACGAGCAGTACTTC.

V usage is TRBV5-1 and J usage is TRBJ2-3, with TRBD2 matching 11 bases. Germline-derived CDR1 and CDR2 are SGHRS and YFSETQ. The CDR3 extends over 16 amino acids. Trimming took 2 bases from V and 0 from J; bases not matched to a gene: 2. The CDR3 region is CASSLPSGRSTDTQYF. The CDR3, as DNA: TGCGCCAGCAGCTTACCTAGCGGGAGGAGCACAGATACGCAGTATTTT. The full variable domain, rest sourced from reference TRBV5-1 and TRBJ2-3, is KAGVTQTPRYLIKTRGQQVTLSCSPISGHRSVSWYQQTPGQGLQFLFEYFSETQRNKGNFPGRFSGRQFSNSRSEMNVSTLELGDSALYLCASSLPSGRSTDTQYFGPGTRLTVL.

This sequence joins TRBV12-5 and TRBJ2-1; no firm D call. The CDR3 sequence is 12 residues long. CDR1 is LGHNT, CDR2 FRNRAP, per germline. The germline V and J ends were trimmed by 5 bases and 7 bases, with 9 bases remaining between them. CDR3 DNA sequence: TGTGCTAGTGGTCCCCATAGAAATGAGCAGTTCTTC. Its protein is CASGPHRNEQFF.

The rearrangement links TRBV19 to TRBJ1-4, with TRBD1 identical over 7 bases. V trimming: 5 bases; J trimming: 5 bases; junction bases outside the gene matches: 8. This CDR3 comprises 15 residues. Germline V gene sequence: CDR1 LNHDA, CDR2 SQIVND (reference sequence). The CDR3 reads CASSETGTANEKLFF. In DNA form, the CDR3 reads TGTGCCAGTAGTGAAACCGGGACAGCAAATGAAAAACTGTTTTTT.